The TCR beta chain under discussion was sequenced for a study of Ad26.COV2.S vaccination and SARS-CoV-2 variants. Study at large: Among those in the COV1001 Ad26.COV2.S trial arm was the donor.

Sequenced by immunoSEQ multiplex PCR; TCRdb stores in-frame clones only, minus some. The data hold around 300,000 clones, with roughly 88% observed a single time. Treatment: around 19 received Ad26.COV2.S at low or high dose, single or two shots; several received placebo; per-sample allocation not given. After the first vaccine or placebo injection, samples were drawn on day 63. Whoever gave the sample was an adult aged 18-55 years in Boston. Spike of the Wuhan-strain SARS-CoV-2 was expressed by an Ad26 vector, which formed the vaccine. As to this clone: Antigen specificity is unknown.

The study's findings and limits: Among vaccine recipients, spike-specific TCR breadth exceeded that of placebo recipients.

The V end was cut by 2 bases, the J end by 2 bases, with 9 bases between. The CDR3 contains 14 residues. From germline, CDR1 is LGHDT and CDR2 YNNKEL (reference sequence). The clonotype was recovered from a person aged 18-60 years who received the Ad26.COV2.S COVID-19 vaccine or a placebo. J is TRBJ2-5 and V is TRBV3-1 (or the pseudogene TRBV3-2); D may be TRBD2 (5 bases). This material consisted of peripheral blood, taken in a trial of Ad26.COV2.S vaccine versus placebo. CDR3 protein: CASSQLAQQETQYF. The CDR3 DNA reads TGTGCCAGCAGCCAACTAGCCCAGCAAGAGACCCAGTACTTC.